Each of the 10 T cell receptor beta chains below was sequenced from the same sample in a study of blood T cell repertoires in COVID-19 (dated by TCRdb to 2018 to 2021). The library was made by the immunoSEQ multiplex PCR assay. TCRdb stores this immuneACCESS table with in-frame sequences only. Part of the clones is absent; in the studies checked, under half of the shortfall reflects unresolved V genes, and no reason is known for the rest. The sample includes fewer than 250,000 clones, with 83% observed a single time. Around 5.5% of the sample belongs to the ten largest clones. The specimen sequenced was peripheral blood. The source of these receptors is a human donor in a cohort sampled during active COVID-19.

V gene TRBV5-6 combines with J gene TRBJ2-1; 7 nucleotides line up with TRBD2. CDR3 length: 15 residues. V trimming: 4 bases; J trimming: 8 bases; junction bases outside the gene matches: 12. Germline values: CDR1 SGHDT, CDR2 YYEEEE. The CDR3 reads CASSRFGTMEYEQFF. CDR3 sequence (DNA): TGTGCCAGCAGCCGCTTCGGGACTATGGAGTATGAGCAGTTCTTC.

The V call is TRBV4-1, the J call TRBJ2-3, with TRBD2 matching 8 bases. Per the germline V gene, CDR1 is MGHRA and CDR2 is YSYEKL. CDR3 length: 19 amino acids. V dropped 3 bases and J dropped 1; count of bases not matched to a gene: 15. The CDR3 nucleotides read TGCGCCAGCAGCCAGATGCCACCAGCGGGAGTGGGGGGCACAGATACGCAGTATTTT. This encodes CASSQMPPAGVGGTDTQYF.

The chain uses TRBV15 and TRBJ2-3; TRBD1 is a possible D gene (6 bases). Trimming removed 1 base from V and 2 bases from J, with 10 bases in between. The CDR3 runs to 15 residues. CDR1 and CDR2 (germline): LNHNV, YYDKDF (reference sequence). The CDR3 is CATSRGGRDTDTQYF. CDR3 in DNA: TGTGCCACCAGCAGAGGGGGGCGAGACACAGATACGCAGTATTTT.

About this clone: Other nucleotide sequences from this sample produce the same CDR3. The chain uses TRBV18 and TRBJ2-5; D uncertain. The V end lost 0 bases, the J end lost 2 bases, and 4 bases lay between the germline ends. CDR3 length equals 13 residues. Germline-derived CDR1 and CDR2 are KGHSH and LQKENI. CDR3 loop: CASSPPVQETQYF. In DNA form, the CDR3 reads TGTGCCAGCTCACCACCCGTGCAAGAGACCCAGTACTTC. The full variable domain, in which reference TRBV18 and TRBJ2-5 provide the parts outside the CDR3, is NAGVMQNPRHLVRRRGQEARLRCSPMKGHSHVYWYRQLPEEGLKFMVYLQKENIIDESGMPKERFSAEFPKEGPSILRIQQVVRGDSAAYFCASSPPVQETQYFGPGTRLLVL.

The chain recombines TRBV12-3 or TRBV12-4 with TRBJ2-2; no firm D call. The germline V and J ends were trimmed by 6 bases and 4 bases, with 9 bases remaining between them. This CDR3 has 13 residues. The DNA of the CDR3 is TGTGCCAGCAGCTTCTCGGGCACCGGGGAGCTGTTTTTT. Amino acids: CASSFSGTGELFF.

The chain recombines TRBV4-1 with TRBJ2-4; D is undetermined. The CDR3 runs to 15 residues. V gave up 1 base and J gave up 1 base, with 8 bases separating them. The germline V gene encodes CDR1 MGHRA and CDR2 YSYEKL. CDR3 bases: TGCGCCAGCAGCCAAGCTGAGATGGCCAAAAACATTCAGTACTTC. As protein: CASSQAEMAKNIQYF.

V is TRBV3-1 (or the pseudogene TRBV3-2) and J is TRBJ2-5; possible D gene TRBD1, 6 bases. Germline V lookup: CDR1 LGHDT, CDR2 YNNKEL (reference sequence). The ends were cut back, 0 bases at V and 0 bases at J, with 11 bases in the middle. The CDR3 runs to 16 residues. The DNA for the CDR3 is TGTGCCAGCAGCCAAGAGAGGACAGTGTACCAAGAGACCCAGTACTTC. It encodes CASSQERTVYQETQYF.

V is TRBV19 and J is TRBJ2-1, with 11 bases matching TRBD1. With 5 bases clipped from V and 13 bases from J, the junction kept 10 bases outside the gene matches. Germline V gene lookup returns CDR1 LNHDA and CDR2 SQIVND (reference sequence). CDR3 length: 14 amino acids. The CDR3 sequence is CASSSTGQGASQFF. In DNA, the CDR3 is TGTGCCAGTAGTTCCACCGGACAGGGGGCATCACAGTTCTTC.

This clone was detected once. The J gene is TRBJ2-5, the V gene TRBV6-5; TRBD2 agrees at 8 bases. V shed 4 bases and J 2 bases; nucleotides not matched to a gene: 6. Germline V CDR1 and CDR2: MNHEY, SVGAGI. The CDR3 runs to 15 residues. CDR3 sequence (DNA): TGTGCCAGCAGTTTCGTGAGCGGGGGACAAGAGACCCAGTACTTC. Translating gives CASSFVSGGQETQYF.

The chain links TRBV3-1 (or the pseudogene TRBV3-2) to TRBJ1-2, with D possibly being TRBD1 (6 bases). The germline CDR1 and CDR2 sequences are LGHDT and YNNKEL (reference sequence). V was clipped by 4 bases and J by 5 bases, with 14 bases between them. CDR3 length: 14 amino acids. The CDR3 region is CASSPRGRGYGYTF. For the CDR3, the DNA is TGTGCCAGCAGCCCCAGGGGCAGGGGTTATGGCTACACCTTC.